This TCR beta chain originates from a study of PD-L1 blockade in urothelial cancer. As for the study in general: The patients' atezolizumab therapy, 1,200 mg intravenously every 3 weeks, started in about 2014. The authors examined blood 3 weeks (second dose) and 6 weeks after treatment start.

The repertoire was sequenced with immunoSEQ multiplex PCR; TCRdb's copy has only in-frame clones and lacks some. The sample has approximately 94,000 clones, roughly 87% seen once. As for time point: pretreatment peripheral blood. Sequenced here: PBMCs, sampled around atezolizumab (anti-PD-L1) treatment. The receptor's source is a man in his sixties with urothelial cancer.

The CDR3: CASSPGDTQYF. CDR3 in DNA: TGTGCCAGCAGCCCAGGAGATACGCAGTATTTT. This rearrangement joins TRBV27 to TRBJ2-3, with D hard to call. The germline V and J ends were trimmed by 6 bases and 5 bases, with 6 bases remaining between them. CDR1 and CDR2 (germline): MNHEY, SMNVEV (reference sequence). The CDR3 sequence is 11 residues long.